This is a list of T cell receptor beta chains from one sample in a study of cytotoxic CD8 clonotypes in ibrutinib-treated CLL. This table comes from immunoSEQ multiplex PCR, and its TCRdb copy is limited to in-frame clones, with some not included. Of over 70,000 clones detected, about 82% appear once; the ten largest clones hold roughly 5.4%. This specimen consisted of PBMCs, obtained before ibrutinib treatment. Source of these receptors: a human donor with chronic lymphocytic leukemia. The conserved cysteine and the conserved F or W are not part of the CDR3 here.

CDR3 protein: ASSVGVENEQF
V gene: TRBV6-4
J gene: TRBJ2-1

CDR3 protein: ASRTGLGTYEQY
V gene: TRBV19
J gene: TRBJ2-7

CDR3 protein: ASSQEAAVVYGYT
V gene: TRBV4-1
J gene: TRBJ1-2

CDR3 protein: ASRLGINEQF
V gene: TRBV6-5
J gene: TRBJ2-1

CDR3 protein: ATSPRSSSETDTQY
V gene: TRBV15
J gene: TRBJ2-3

CDR3 protein: ASSFKGGAEAF
V gene: TRBV11-3
J gene: TRBJ1-1

CDR3 protein: ASSEFSVEQY
V gene: TRBV2
J gene: TRBJ2-7

CDR3 protein: ASSSLIHEQF
V gene: TRBV28
J gene: TRBJ2-1

CDR3 protein: ASKDRFLSYEQY
V gene: TRBV2
J gene: TRBJ2-7

CDR3 protein: ASSLRGVPETQY
V gene: TRBV5-4
J gene: TRBJ2-5

CDR3 protein: ASSFLAGSEQY
V gene: TRBV7-3
J gene: TRBJ2-7

CDR3 protein: ASSQDRGSAYEQY
V gene: TRBV4-2
J gene: TRBJ2-7

CDR3 protein: ASSAGTGNQPQH
V gene: TRBV9
J gene: TRBJ1-5